This TCR beta chain was documented in a study of shared clonotypes between healthy human individuals. Deletions cut 2 bases from V and 0 bases from J, with 16 bases between. The CDR3 covers 17 residues. Germline V gene lookup returns CDR1 LGHNA and CDR2 YSLEER. Points on this clone: Its specificity is not known.

General observations from the study: The study generally estimated greater richness for naive than memory subsets.

In the naive CD8 group, cells lacked CD45RO and were positively selected for CCR7, so terminally differentiated effector memory CD45RA+ cells were left out. Profiling relied on immunoSEQ multiplex PCR, and the TCRdb table lists in-frame clones only, not all of them. The sample shows around 1,900,000 clones, just over 90% of them seen only once. This receptor was taken from a man aged 18 to 29 in good health. Some clones in this sample may be carry-over from other donors' samples. J is TRBJ2-5 and V is TRBV4-3; D may be TRBD2 (5 bases). Sequencing was carried out using naive CD8+ T cells from PBMCs. The CDR3 loop is CASSQTPGNPYQETQYF. CDR3 DNA: TGCGCCAGCAGCCAAACCCCCGGGAACCCATACCAAGAGACCCAGTACTTC.